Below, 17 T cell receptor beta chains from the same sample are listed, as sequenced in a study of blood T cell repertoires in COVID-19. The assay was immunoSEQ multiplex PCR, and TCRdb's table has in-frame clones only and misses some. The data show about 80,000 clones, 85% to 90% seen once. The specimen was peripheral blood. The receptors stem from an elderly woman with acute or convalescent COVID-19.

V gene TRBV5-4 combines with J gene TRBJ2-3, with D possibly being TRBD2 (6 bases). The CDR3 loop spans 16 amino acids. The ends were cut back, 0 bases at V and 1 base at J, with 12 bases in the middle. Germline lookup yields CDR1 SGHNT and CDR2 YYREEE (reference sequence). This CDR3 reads CASSLEEGRGTDTQYF. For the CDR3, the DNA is TGTGCCAGCAGCTTGGAGGAGGGACGCGGCACAGATACGCAGTATTTT.

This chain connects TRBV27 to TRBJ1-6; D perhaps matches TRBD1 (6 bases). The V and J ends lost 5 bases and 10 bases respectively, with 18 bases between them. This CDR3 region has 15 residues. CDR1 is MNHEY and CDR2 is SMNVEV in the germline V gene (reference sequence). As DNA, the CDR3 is TGTGCCAGCAGTGGACCGACAGGCCTACGGTCACCCCTCCACTTT. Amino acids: CASSGPTGLRSPLHF.

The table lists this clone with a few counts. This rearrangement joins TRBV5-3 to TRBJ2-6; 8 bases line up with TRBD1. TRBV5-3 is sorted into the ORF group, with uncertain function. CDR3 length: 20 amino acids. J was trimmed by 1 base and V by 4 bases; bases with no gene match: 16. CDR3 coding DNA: TGTGCCAGAAGCATCCAAAGGGACAGGCCCCCGGGTTCTGGGGCCAACGTCCTGACTTTC. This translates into CARSIQRDRPPGSGANVLTF.

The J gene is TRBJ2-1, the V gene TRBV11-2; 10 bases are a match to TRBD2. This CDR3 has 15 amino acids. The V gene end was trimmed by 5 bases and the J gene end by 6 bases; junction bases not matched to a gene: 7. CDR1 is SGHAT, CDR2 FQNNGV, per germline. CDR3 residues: CASSRSGGAINEQFF. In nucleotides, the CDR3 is TGTGCCAGCAGCCGGAGCGGGGGGGCCATCAATGAGCAGTTCTTC.

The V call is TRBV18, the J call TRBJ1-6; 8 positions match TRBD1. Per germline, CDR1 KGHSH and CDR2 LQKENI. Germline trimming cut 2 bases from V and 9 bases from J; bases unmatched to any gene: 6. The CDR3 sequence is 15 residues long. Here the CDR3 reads CASSPGQGAGSPLHF. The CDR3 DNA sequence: TGTGCCAGCTCACCAGGGCAGGGGGCTGGTTCACCCCTCCACTTT.

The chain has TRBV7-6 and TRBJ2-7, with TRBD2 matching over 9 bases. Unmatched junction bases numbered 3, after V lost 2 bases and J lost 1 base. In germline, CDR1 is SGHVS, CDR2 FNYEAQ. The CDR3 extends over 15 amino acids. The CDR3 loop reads CASSLSAGGSYEQYF. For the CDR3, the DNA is TGTGCCAGCAGCTTATCAGCGGGAGGTTCCTACGAGCAGTACTTC.

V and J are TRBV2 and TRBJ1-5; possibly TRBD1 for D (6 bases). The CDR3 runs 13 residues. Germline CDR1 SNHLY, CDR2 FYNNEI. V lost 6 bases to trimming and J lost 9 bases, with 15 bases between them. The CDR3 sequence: CASRIGQSGPQHF. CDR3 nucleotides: TGTGCCAGCAGGATCGGACAGTCCGGGCCCCAGCATTTT.

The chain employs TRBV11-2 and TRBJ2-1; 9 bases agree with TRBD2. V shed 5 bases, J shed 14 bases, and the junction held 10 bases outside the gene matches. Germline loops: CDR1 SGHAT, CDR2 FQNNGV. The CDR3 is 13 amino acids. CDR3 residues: CASSIARGGREFF. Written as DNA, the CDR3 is TGTGCCAGCAGCATCGCGCGGGGGGGCCGCGAGTTCTTC.

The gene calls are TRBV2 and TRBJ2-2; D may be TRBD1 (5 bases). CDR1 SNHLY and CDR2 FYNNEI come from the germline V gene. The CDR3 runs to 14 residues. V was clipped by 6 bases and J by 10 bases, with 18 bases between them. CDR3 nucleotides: TGTGCCAGCAGCTTAAAACGGTGGGGCGCGGAGCTGTTTTTT. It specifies CASSLKRWGAELFF.

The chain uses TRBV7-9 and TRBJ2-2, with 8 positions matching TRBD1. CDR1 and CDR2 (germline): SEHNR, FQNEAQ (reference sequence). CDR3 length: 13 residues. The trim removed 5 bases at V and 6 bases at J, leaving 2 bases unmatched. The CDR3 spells CASSPQGAGELFF. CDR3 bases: TGTGCCAGCAGCCCACAGGGGGCCGGGGAGCTGTTTTTT.

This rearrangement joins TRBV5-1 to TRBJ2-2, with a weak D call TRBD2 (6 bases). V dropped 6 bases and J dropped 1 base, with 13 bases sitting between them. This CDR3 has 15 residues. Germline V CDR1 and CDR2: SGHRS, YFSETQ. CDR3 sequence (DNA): TGCGCCAGCACCCTGGAGGGAGAGAACACCGGGGAGCTGTTTTTT. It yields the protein CASTLEGENTGELFF.

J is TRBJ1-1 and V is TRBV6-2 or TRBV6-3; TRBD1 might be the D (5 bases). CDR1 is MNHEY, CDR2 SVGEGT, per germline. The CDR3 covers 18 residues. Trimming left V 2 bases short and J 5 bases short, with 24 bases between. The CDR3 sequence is CASSYPPDSGTGGTEAFF. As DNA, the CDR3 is TGTGCCAGCAGTTACCCACCCGATTCAGGGACCGGAGGGACTGAAGCTTTCTTT.

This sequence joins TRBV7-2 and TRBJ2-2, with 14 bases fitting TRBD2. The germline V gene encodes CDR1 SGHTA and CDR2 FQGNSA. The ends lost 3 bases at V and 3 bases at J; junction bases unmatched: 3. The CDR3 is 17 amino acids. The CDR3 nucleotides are TGTGCCAGCAGCTTGGGACTAGCGGGGGCGTACACCGGGGAGCTGTTTTTT. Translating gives CASSLGLAGAYTGELFF. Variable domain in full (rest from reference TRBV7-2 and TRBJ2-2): GAGVSQSPSNKVTEKGKDVELRCDPISGHTALYWYRQSLGQGLEFLIYFQGNSAPDKSGLPSDRFSAERTGGSVSTLTIQRTQQEDSAVYLCASSLGLAGAYTGELFFGEGSRLTVL.

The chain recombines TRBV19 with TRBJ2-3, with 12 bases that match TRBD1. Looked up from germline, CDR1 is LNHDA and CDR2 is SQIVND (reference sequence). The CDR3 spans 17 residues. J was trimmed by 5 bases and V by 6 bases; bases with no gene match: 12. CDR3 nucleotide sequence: TGTGCCAGTAGCGGGACAGGGGGCGGTTCCGGTGTAGATACGCAGTATTTT. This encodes CASSGTGGGSGVDTQYF.

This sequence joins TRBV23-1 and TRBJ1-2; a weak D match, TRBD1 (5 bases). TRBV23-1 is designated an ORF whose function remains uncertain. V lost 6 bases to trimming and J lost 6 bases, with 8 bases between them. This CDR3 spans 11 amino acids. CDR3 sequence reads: CASSPRDGYTF. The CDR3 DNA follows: TGCGCCAGCAGCCCCAGGGATGGCTACACCTTC.

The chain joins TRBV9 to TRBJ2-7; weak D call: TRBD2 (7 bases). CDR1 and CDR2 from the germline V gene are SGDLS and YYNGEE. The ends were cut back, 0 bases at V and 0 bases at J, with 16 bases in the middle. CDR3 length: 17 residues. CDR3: CASSVGFRGRDSYEQYF. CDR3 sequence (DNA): TGTGCCAGCAGCGTAGGGTTTAGGGGGAGGGACTCCTACGAGCAGTACTTC.

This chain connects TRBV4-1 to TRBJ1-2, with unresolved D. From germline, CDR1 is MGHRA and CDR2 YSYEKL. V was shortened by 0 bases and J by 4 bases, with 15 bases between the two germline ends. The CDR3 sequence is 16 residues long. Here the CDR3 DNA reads TGCGCCAGCAGCCAAGATGACACGGCAATTTTCTATGGCTACACCTTC. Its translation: CASSQDDTAIFYGYTF.